These 25 T cell receptor beta chains share one sample of origin, sequenced in a study of blood T cell repertoires in COVID-19. Data came from immunoSEQ multiplex PCR; TCRdb stores just in-frame clones and leaves some out. Of about 400,000 clones in the sample, roughly 87% are singletons; the top ten hold around 3%. Sequenced input: PBMCs or T cells enriched from blood (not recorded which). Receptor source: a woman aged 25 to 39 who had recovered from COVID-19.

The chain employs TRBV28 and TRBJ2-7; 11 nucleotides line up with TRBD2. V shed 3 bases, J shed 1 base, and the junction held 2 bases outside the gene matches. Germline V gene lookup returns CDR1 MDHEN and CDR2 SYDVKM. The CDR3 totals 15 residues. The CDR3 protein is CASSFTSGSSYEQYF. The CDR3 DNA reads as TGTGCCAGCAGTTTTACTAGCGGGAGTTCCTACGAGCAGTACTTC. Drawing the rest from reference TRBV28 and TRBJ2-7, the complete variable domain is DVKVTQSSRYLVKRTGEKVFLECVQDMDHENMFWYRQDPGLGLRLIYFSYDVKMKEKGDIPEGYSVSREKKERFSLILESASTNQTSMYLCASSFTSGSSYEQYFGPGTRLTVT.

This chain uses TRBV24-1 with TRBJ1-5, with D possibly being TRBD1 (5 bases). Germline V CDR1 and CDR2: KGHDR, SFDVKD. The CDR3 runs to 14 residues. With 3 bases removed from V and 4 bases from J, the gap between germline ends came to 9 bases. The CDR3 here is CATSDGPGNQPQHF. The CDR3 nucleotides are TGTGCCACCAGTGATGGGCCAGGGAATCAGCCCCAGCATTTT.

The V call is TRBV7-9, the J call TRBJ1-5; D is perhaps TRBD1 (5 bases). The V end was cut by 4 bases, the J end by 5 bases, with 12 bases between. Germline CDR1 and CDR2: SEHNR and FQNEAQ (reference sequence). This CDR3 is 14 amino acids long. The CDR3 DNA is TGTGCCAGCAGCTCCGGGGGAGCCCATCAGCCCCAGCATTTT. Translated: CASSSGGAHQPQHF.

CDR3 sequence (DNA): TGTGCCAGTAGTCCGGGACAGCCCCACGGAAGGTTCTTTGGCTACACCTTC. This translates into CASSPGQPHGRFFGYTF. The chain combines TRBV19 with TRBJ1-2, with 7 bases fitting TRBD1. V shed 5 bases and J 7 bases; nucleotides not matched to a gene: 19. Germline loops: CDR1 LNHDA, CDR2 SQIVND (reference sequence). The CDR3 sequence is 17 residues long.

V and J are TRBV5-8 and TRBJ2-4; maybe TRBD2 (7 bases). Germline loops: CDR1 SGHTS, CDR2 YDEGEE. The V end was cut by 0 bases, the J end by 9 bases, with 13 bases between. The CDR3 is made up of 14 amino acids. The chain's CDR3 is CASSLEFRGGIQYF. CDR3 coding DNA: TGTGCCAGCAGCTTGGAGTTTAGGGGGGGCATTCAGTACTTC.

Concerning this clone itself: Other DNA sequences of this sample code for an identical CDR3. The rearrangement links TRBV3-1 (or the pseudogene TRBV3-2) to TRBJ2-7, with a possible D match to TRBD2 (6 bases). V lost 0 bases and J 0 bases, leaving 6 bases between the germline ends. Per germline, CDR1 LGHDT and CDR2 YNNKEL (reference sequence). The CDR3 sequence is 14 residues long. The CDR3 loop is CASSQDGGSYEQYF. The CDR3 nucleotides read TGTGCCAGCAGCCAAGACGGGGGCTCCTACGAGCAGTACTTC.

The chain links TRBV7-9 to TRBJ1-2; D is perhaps TRBD1 (6 bases). Looked up from germline, CDR1 is SEHNR and CDR2 is FQNEAQ (reference sequence). V dropped 3 bases and J dropped 4 bases, with 15 bases sitting between them. CDR3 length: 15 residues. The CDR3 sequence: CASSLGGGEPYGYTF. The CDR3 DNA reads as TGTGCCAGCAGCTTGGGCGGGGGCGAACCCTATGGCTACACCTTC.

The chain links TRBV25-1 to TRBJ1-1; tentative D call: TRBD1 (5 bases). Trimming left V 4 bases short and J 6 bases short, with 18 bases between. The length of the CDR3 is 15 residues. CDR1 and CDR2 (germline): MGHDK, SYGVNS. The CDR3 loop is CASSARRQGLPEAFF. The CDR3 DNA reads as TGTGCCAGCAGTGCGCGCAGGCAGGGACTACCTGAAGCTTTCTTT.

V and J are TRBV9 and TRBJ1-5, with no clear D. Germline V lookup: CDR1 SGDLS, CDR2 YYNGEE. V dropped 3 bases and J dropped 10 bases, with 17 bases sitting between them. This CDR3 is built from 14 residues. CDR3 sequence reads: CASSEGGEELPQHF. Here the CDR3 DNA reads TGTGCCAGCAGCGAAGGAGGAGAGGAGCTCCCCCAGCATTTT.

The chain couples TRBV7-8 to TRBJ1-2; D possibly corresponds to TRBD1 (5 bases). The germline V and J ends were trimmed by 5 bases and 4 bases, with 8 bases remaining between them. The germline gives CDR1 SGHVS, CDR2 FQNEAQ. The CDR3 extends over 12 amino acids. The CDR3 protein is CASSEDSYGYTF. The CDR3 region has the DNA TGTGCCAGCAGCGAAGACAGCTATGGCTACACCTTC. The full variable domain, its missing parts supplied by reference TRBV7-8 and TRBJ1-2, is GAGVSQSPRYKVAKRGQDVALRCDPISGHVSLFWYQQALGQGPEFLTYFQNEAQLDKSGLPSDRFFAERPEGSVSTLKIQRTQQEDSAVYLCASSEDSYGYTFGSGTRLTVV.

This clone appeared once. The rearrangement joins TRBV15 to TRBJ2-4; 9 bases are shared with TRBD1. The CDR3 runs 15 residues. Per germline, CDR1 LNHNV and CDR2 YYDKDF (reference sequence). V gave up 4 bases and J gave up 2 bases; unmatched junction bases: 3. CDR3 protein: CATSTGTGTKNIQYF. CDR3 DNA sequence: TGTGCCACCAGCACTGGGACAGGGACCAAAAACATTCAGTACTTC.

The DNA of the CDR3 is TGTGCCAGCAGCTCCGGACTAGCGGGGGTTCAAGAGACCCAGTACTTC. The encoded protein is CASSSGLAGVQETQYF. The chain couples TRBV9 to TRBJ2-5, with 13 bases lining up with TRBD2. The germline V gene has CDR1 SGDLS and CDR2 YYNGEE. V lost 4 bases and J lost 2; bases outside the gene matches: 5. This CDR3 is built from 16 residues.

The rearrangement joins TRBV10-3 to TRBJ1-3, with TRBD1 matching 10 bases. The CDR3 loop spans 13 amino acids. The germline V gene has CDR1 ENHRY and CDR2 SYGVKD. Unmatched junction bases numbered 2, after V lost 11 bases and J lost 1 base. The CDR3 nucleotides are TGTGCCGGACAGGGGGATTCTGGAAACACCATATATTTT. Translated: CAGQGDSGNTIYF.

As regards this clone: Other DNA variants within this sample encode the same CDR3. This chain joins TRBV28 and TRBJ1-1, with a tentative D call TRBD1 (6 bases). This CDR3 contains 12 residues. Germline V gives CDR1 MDHEN, CDR2 SYDVKM. V was pared by 5 bases and J by 4 bases, with 8 bases between. CDR3: CASSLQGTEAFF. The CDR3, as DNA: TGTGCCAGCAGTCTACAGGGCACTGAAGCTTTCTTT.

V gene TRBV27 combines with J gene TRBJ1-2; D uncertain. The CDR3 consists of 16 residues. Germline CDR1 reads MNHEY; CDR2 reads SMNVEV (reference sequence). Trimming took off 6 bases at V and 1 base at J, with 18 bases between the two ends. CDR3 sequence reads: CASSPRSTVINYGYTF. Written as DNA, the CDR3 is TGTGCCAGCAGCCCCCGCTCAACAGTTATTAACTATGGCTACACCTTC.

The chain has TRBV19 and TRBJ1-4; D remains ambiguous. This CDR3 comprises 13 residues. CDR1 LNHDA and CDR2 SQIVND come from the germline V gene (reference sequence). V was cut by 3 bases and J by 3 bases, with 5 bases left in between. The CDR3 sequence is CASSIPSNEKLFF. Here the CDR3 DNA reads TGTGCCAGTAGTATCCCTTCTAATGAAAAACTGTTTTTT.

Note on this clone: The same CDR3 can be traced to other DNA sequences in this sample. This chain uses TRBV4-1 with TRBJ2-2; D possibly corresponds to TRBD2 (6 bases). Germline V gives CDR1 MGHRA, CDR2 YSYEKL. With 1 base removed from V and 5 bases from J, the gap between germline ends came to 8 bases. This CDR3 is 14 amino acids long. CDR3 sequence reads: CASSQGRGTGELFF. In nucleotides, the CDR3 is TGCGCCAGCAGCCAAGGTCGGGGGACCGGGGAGCTGTTTTTT.

The chain links TRBV6-5 to TRBJ2-7; TRBD1 matches at 7 bases. With V trimmed by 6 bases and J by 3 bases, 5 bases remained unmatched. Germline V gives CDR1 MNHEY, CDR2 SVGAGI. This CDR3 comprises 13 residues. The chain's CDR3 is CASRATGVYEQYF. CDR3 DNA: TGTGCCAGCAGGGCTACAGGGGTCTACGAGCAGTACTTC.

V usage is TRBV3-1 (or the pseudogene TRBV3-2) and J usage is TRBJ2-5; TRBD2 might be the D (5 bases). The germline V and J ends were trimmed by 3 bases and 5 bases, with 7 bases remaining between them. Germline lookup yields CDR1 LGHDT and CDR2 YNNKEL (reference sequence). This CDR3 comprises 12 residues. This CDR3 reads CASSQDWETQYF. In DNA form, the CDR3 reads TGTGCCAGCAGCCAGGACTGGGAGACCCAGTACTTC.

The chain employs TRBV24-1 and TRBJ2-1; D gene ambiguous. The CDR3 has 13 amino acids. The V gene lost 3 bases and the J gene lost 3 bases, with 5 bases spanning the gap. Germline CDR1 reads KGHDR; CDR2 reads SFDVKD. CDR3 nucleotides: TGTGCCACCAGTGATACAAACTACAATGAGCAGTTCTTC. Protein product: CATSDTNYNEQFF.

The rearrangement joins TRBV14 to TRBJ1-1; D is ambiguous. This CDR3 comprises 14 residues. Germline V gene lookup returns CDR1 SGHDN and CDR2 FVKESK. V was cut by 7 bases and J by 1 base, with 13 bases left in between. The DNA of the CDR3 is TGTGCCAGCACCCTTTACGCGGGGAACACTGAAGCTTTCTTT. Its translation: CASTLYAGNTEAFF.

The rearrangement uses TRBV11-3 and TRBJ2-3; weak D call: TRBD2 (6 bases). V gave up 0 bases and J gave up 6 bases, with 7 bases separating them. The CDR3 sequence is 13 residues long. Looked up from germline, CDR1 is SGHNT and CDR2 is YENEEA. The CDR3 is CASSLDLADTQYF. The DNA of the CDR3 is TGTGCCAGCAGCTTAGATCTAGCGGATACGCAGTATTTT.

The chain combines TRBV9 with TRBJ1-3; D remains ambiguous. Trimming pared 3 bases from V and 0 bases from J, leaving 4 bases between. Germline lookup yields CDR1 SGDLS and CDR2 YYNGEE. The CDR3 is made up of 13 amino acids. CDR3 residues: CASSAYSGNTIYF. The CDR3 DNA reads as TGTGCCAGCAGCGCCTACTCTGGAAACACCATATATTTT.

This clone was detected a few times. This sequence joins TRBV5-1 and TRBJ2-1; 13 bases fit TRBD2. The V and J ends lost 2 bases and 3 bases, in that order; junction bases with no gene match: 5. CDR3 size: 17 residues. CDR1 and CDR2 (germline): SGHRS, YFSETQ. The CDR3 is CASSLGLAGARYNEQFF. The CDR3, as DNA: TGCGCCAGCAGCTTAGGACTAGCGGGGGCCCGCTACAATGAGCAGTTCTTC.

The rearrangement links TRBV19 to TRBJ2-1, with 12 bases aligning to TRBD2. The CDR3 runs 16 residues. With 3 bases clipped from V and 4 bases from J, the junction kept 4 bases outside the gene matches. CDR1 and CDR2 (germline): LNHDA, SQIVND (reference sequence). CDR3 sequence reads: CASSILGLAGYNEQFF. DNA of the CDR3: TGTGCCAGTAGTATTCTCGGACTAGCGGGGTACAATGAGCAGTTCTTC. Supplemented by reference TRBV19 and TRBJ2-1, the full variable domain reads DGGITQSPKYLFRKEGQNVTLSCEQNLNHDAMYWYRQDPGQGLRLIYYSQIVNDFQKGDIAEGYSVSREKKESFPLTVTSAQKNPTAFYLCASSILGLAGYNEQFFGPGTRLTVL.